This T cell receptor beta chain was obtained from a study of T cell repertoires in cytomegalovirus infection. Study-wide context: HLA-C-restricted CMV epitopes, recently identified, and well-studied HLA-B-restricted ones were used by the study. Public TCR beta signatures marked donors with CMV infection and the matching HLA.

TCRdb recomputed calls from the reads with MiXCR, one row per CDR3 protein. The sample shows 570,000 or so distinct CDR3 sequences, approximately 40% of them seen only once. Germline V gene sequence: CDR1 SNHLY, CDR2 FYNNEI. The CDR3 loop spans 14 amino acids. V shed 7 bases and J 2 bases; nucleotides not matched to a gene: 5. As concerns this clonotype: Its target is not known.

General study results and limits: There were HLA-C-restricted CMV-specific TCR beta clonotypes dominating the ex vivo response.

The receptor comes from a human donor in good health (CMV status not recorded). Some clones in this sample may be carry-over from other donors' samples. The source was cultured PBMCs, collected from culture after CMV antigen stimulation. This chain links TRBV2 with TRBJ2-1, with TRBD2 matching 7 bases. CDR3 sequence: CASMVAGTYNEQFF. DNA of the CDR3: TGTGCCAGCATGGTAGCGGGCACCTACAATGAGCAGTTCTTC.